This entry lists 14 T cell receptor beta chains sequenced from one sample in a study of beta chain features in type 1 diabetes. Whole-study results and caveats: Moderate but significant shortening of TCRB CDR3s was recorded in all four CD4+ subsets from Type 1 diabetes patients.

Sequenced material consisted of expressed TCRB transcripts (all of the isolated RNA was reverse transcribed). Clones were read by immunoSEQ multiplex PCR, and TCRdb kept only the in-frame ones, dropping some. Of some 660,000 clones listed, about an eighth were seen once; the top ten hold 0.035% to 0.045%. These receptors' antigens are unknown. Sequencing input: naive CD4+ T cells from blood. These receptors came from a man in his late teens or twenties with type 1 diabetes.

This clone came up a few times. The J gene is TRBJ2-3, the V gene TRBV29-1; no clear D. With 2 bases removed from V and 1 base from J, the gap between germline ends came to 4 bases. The germline CDR1 and CDR2 sequences are SQVTM and ANQGSEA. There are 12 residues in the CDR3. The CDR3 coding sequence is TGCAGCGTTGAACCCGGCACAGATACGCAGTATTTT. It is translated as CSVEPGTDTQYF.

The chain joins TRBV6-1 to TRBJ2-3; D remains unclear. Germline V gives CDR1 MNHNS, CDR2 SASEGT. CDR3 length equals 14 residues. V dropped 1 base and J dropped 2 bases, with 7 bases sitting between them. CDR3 residues: CASSEDRLTDTQYF. The CDR3 DNA is TGTGCCAGCAGTGAAGATAGACTCACAGATACGCAGTATTTT.

The chain carries TRBV7-3 and TRBJ1-1; D is unclear. The ends were cut back, 3 bases at V and 4 bases at J, with 9 bases in the middle. CDR1 is SGHTA and CDR2 is FQGTGA in the germline V gene. The CDR3 contains 13 residues. The CDR3 region is CASSLSVSTEAFF. CDR3 coding DNA: TGTGCCAGCAGCTTGTCGGTGAGCACTGAAGCTTTCTTT.

The genes are TRBV6-5 and TRBJ2-7, with TRBD2 matching over 11 bases. CDR1 MNHEY and CDR2 SVGAGI come from the germline V gene. The trim removed 0 bases at V and 1 base at J, leaving 2 bases unmatched. CDR3 length: 16 residues. The CDR3 loop reads CASSYSTSGKSYEQYF. The DNA of the CDR3 is TGTGCCAGCAGTTACTCGACTAGCGGGAAGTCCTACGAGCAGTACTTC.

This clone was counted a few times. The chain carries TRBV19 and TRBJ2-6, with unresolved D. The length of the CDR3 is 15 residues. CDR1 LNHDA and CDR2 SQIVND come from the germline V gene (reference sequence). Trimming stripped 6 bases from V and 0 bases from J, with 9 bases between. The DNA of the CDR3 is TGTGCCAGTAGGAAGCCGACCTCTGGGGCCAACGTCCTGACTTTC. Encoded protein: CASRKPTSGANVLTF.

The rearrangement uses TRBV6-5 and TRBJ1-5; 9 bases are a match to TRBD1. Per germline, CDR1 MNHEY and CDR2 SVGAGI. J was trimmed by 5 bases and V by 0 bases; bases with no gene match: 2. CDR3 length: 15 residues. The CDR3 is CASSYSRQGDQPQHF. CDR3 coding DNA: TGTGCCAGCAGTTACTCGCGACAGGGGGATCAGCCCCAGCATTTT.

This clone was seen a few times. This chain uses TRBV30 with TRBJ1-4; D not resolved. Germline V gene sequence: CDR1 GTSNPN, CDR2 SVGIG (reference sequence). V lost 1 base to trimming and J lost 8 bases, with 8 bases between them. CDR3 length: 12 residues. CDR3 nucleotides: TGTGCCTGGAGTGAACGGGGAGAAAAACTGTTTTTT. Amino acids: CAWSERGEKLFF. Drawing the rest from reference TRBV30 and TRBJ1-4, the complete variable domain is SQTIHQWPATLVQPVGSPLSLECTVEGTSNPNLYWYRQAAGRGLQLLFYSVGIGQISSEVPQNLSASRPQDRQFILSSKKLLLSDSGFYLCAWSERGEKLFFGSGTQLSVL.

This clone was observed a few times. This chain connects TRBV19 to TRBJ1-5; D is perhaps TRBD1 (6 bases). Trimming left V 9 bases short and J 9 bases short, with 15 bases between. Germline loops: CDR1 LNHDA, CDR2 SQIVND (reference sequence). The CDR3 is made up of 12 amino acids. The CDR3 protein is CASVGGLGPQHF. CDR3 nucleotides: TGTGCCAGCGTAGGGGGTCTGGGGCCCCAGCATTTT.

Concerning this clone: At one end the junction does not follow the germline gene, possibly because of a read error. The chain couples TRBV15 to TRBJ1-4, with a weak D call TRBD1 (5 bases). This CDR3 region has 14 residues. Germline assignment: CDR1 LNHNV and CDR2 YYDKDF (reference sequence). CDR3 sequence: CVTRRGSYNEKLFF. The CDR3 nucleotides are TGTGTCACCAGAAGGGGTTCTTATAATGAAAAACTGTTTTTT.

This clone was recorded a few times. The V call is TRBV19, the J call TRBJ2-4; D ambiguous. Between the trimmed V and J ends, which lost 5 bases and 6 bases, there was a span of 17 bases. This CDR3 is built from 15 residues. Germline-derived CDR1 and CDR2 are LNHDA and SQIVND (reference sequence). CDR3 sequence: CASSEGGSLGNIQYF. The CDR3 DNA reads as TGTGCCAGTAGTGAAGGCGGATCCCTGGGAAACATTCAGTACTTC.

This clone was counted only a few times. The CDR3 sequence: CASSPGTGTDTQYF. CDR3 DNA sequence: TGTGCCAGCTCACCAGGGACAGGCACAGATACGCAGTATTTT. The chain uses TRBV18 and TRBJ2-3, with 7 bases lining up with TRBD1. Germline values: CDR1 KGHSH, CDR2 LQKENI. With 2 bases clipped from V and 1 base from J, the junction kept 0 bases outside the gene matches. The CDR3 covers 14 residues.

This clone was detected only a few times. The J gene is TRBJ1-2, the V gene TRBV7-2; D ambiguous. Germline CDR1 reads SGHTA; CDR2 reads FQGNSA. This CDR3 is 14 amino acids long. Trimming pared 1 base from V and 2 bases from J, leaving 8 bases between. CDR3 region: CASSLGPGNYGYTF. DNA of the CDR3: TGTGCCAGCAGCTTAGGTCCCGGAAACTATGGCTACACCTTC.

The V and J genes are TRBV29-1 and TRBJ1-4; D is undetermined. The CDR3 contains 11 residues. The V gene's germline CDR1 is SQVTM and CDR2 ANQGSEA. Trimming cost V 6 bases and J 8 bases, with 10 bases left between them. The CDR3 region has the DNA TGCAGCGTGTTTTCGGGAGAAAAACTGTTTTTT. This sequence encodes CSVFSGEKLFF.

V is TRBV27 and J is TRBJ1-1; 7 bases match TRBD1. Germline V gene sequence: CDR1 MNHEY, CDR2 SMNVEV (reference sequence). The CDR3 covers 14 residues. The V gene end was trimmed by 8 bases and the J gene end by 2 bases; junction bases not matched to a gene: 8. The CDR3 region has the DNA TGTGCCAGCCAGACTCGACAGGGAAACACTGAAGCTTTCTTT. It codes for CASQTRQGNTEAFF.